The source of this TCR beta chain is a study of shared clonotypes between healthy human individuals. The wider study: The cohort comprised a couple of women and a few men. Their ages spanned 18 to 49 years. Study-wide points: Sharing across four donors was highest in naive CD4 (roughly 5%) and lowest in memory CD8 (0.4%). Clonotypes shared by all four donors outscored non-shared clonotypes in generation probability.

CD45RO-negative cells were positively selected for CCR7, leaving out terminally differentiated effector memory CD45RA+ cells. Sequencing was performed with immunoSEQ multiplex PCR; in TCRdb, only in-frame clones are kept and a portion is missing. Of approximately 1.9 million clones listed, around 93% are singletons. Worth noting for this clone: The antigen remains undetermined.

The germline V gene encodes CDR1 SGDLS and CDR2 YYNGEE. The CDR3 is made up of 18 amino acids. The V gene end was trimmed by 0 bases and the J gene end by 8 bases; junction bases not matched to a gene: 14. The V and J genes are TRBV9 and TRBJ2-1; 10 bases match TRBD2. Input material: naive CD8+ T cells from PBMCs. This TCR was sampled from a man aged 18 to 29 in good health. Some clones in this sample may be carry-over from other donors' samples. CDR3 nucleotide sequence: TGTGCCAGCAGCGTAGATTCCCCGGAGCGGGAGGGCCCTGATGAGCAGTTCTTC. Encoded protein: CASSVDSPEREGPDEQFF.